Included here is one T cell receptor (beta chain) sequence, with context. Its antigen remains unknown. In the PCR, 60 Vbeta and 13 Jbeta primers were used. Some clones are missing from TCRdb's copy, which holds only in-frame ones; the method was immunoSEQ multiplex PCR. Here the sample spans under 200,000 clones, almost 85% being singletons. The CDR3 length is 15 residues. V lost 4 bases, J lost 5 bases, and 9 bases stayed unmatched. CDR1 SGDLS and CDR2 YYNGEE come from the germline V gene. Nominal health characterized the donors when sampled, though unrecorded immune exposures were likely. The sample is drawn from a study of cytomegalovirus exposure and HLA in healthy donors. The study's findings and limits: Sequencing probably produced one cluster of sequence variants that were highly shared. Certain indistinguishable V segments, among them TRBV6-2 and TRBV6-3, were excluded.

The source material was PBMCs. The rearrangement joins TRBV9 to TRBJ1-1, with TRBD1 matching 9 bases. The receptor was isolated from a boy aged 2 to 9 in good health and CMV-seronegative. The CDR3 DNA follows: TGTGCCAGCAGCCCGGAGGGACAGGGTTGGACTGAAGCTTTCTTT. Translation gives CASSPEGQGWTEAFF.